The 23 T cell receptor beta chains presented below share a single source sample, sequenced in a study of T cell changes during pregnancy in multiple sclerosis. Sequenced by immunoSEQ multiplex PCR; TCRdb stores in-frame clones only, minus some. This sample carries approximately 65,000 clones, over 80% of them seen once, and the ten largest clones take about 0.8%. The sample was CD4+ T cells from peripheral blood mononuclear cells, taken in the first trimester of pregnancy. These TCRs come from a female donor with multiple sclerosis, enrolled in a pregnancy study.

The genes are TRBV9 and TRBJ2-3; TRBD2 is a possible D gene (5 bases). The CDR3 has 14 residues. V lost 4 bases and J lost 3, with 12 bases in between. The germline gives CDR1 SGDLS, CDR2 YYNGEE. The CDR3, as DNA: TGTGCCAGCAGCCCCCTTTGGAGGACAGATACGCAGTATTTT. This translates into CASSPLWRTDTQYF.

The V and J genes are TRBV5-5 and TRBJ2-5; D gene uncertain. The CDR3 length is 13 residues. V lost 1 base and J lost 2, with 6 bases in between. Looked up from germline, CDR1 is SGHKS and CDR2 is YYEKEE (reference sequence). The CDR3 is CASSLIGQETQYF. As DNA, the CDR3 is TGTGCCAGCAGCTTGATCGGGCAAGAGACCCAGTACTTC.

The chain recombines TRBV5-6 with TRBJ1-2; TRBD1 is a possible D gene (5 bases). Germline V gene lookup returns CDR1 SGHDT and CDR2 YYEEEE. V gave up 5 bases and J gave up 0 bases, with 14 bases separating them. CDR3 length: 15 residues. The CDR3: CASRGRGEANYGYTF. Written as DNA, the CDR3 is TGTGCCAGCAGGGGGAGGGGCGAGGCTAACTATGGCTACACCTTC.

J is TRBJ2-2 and V is TRBV7-3; possibly TRBD2 for D (7 bases). Germline V lookup: CDR1 SGHTA, CDR2 FQGTGA. Trimming took off 1 base at V and 5 bases at J, with 14 bases between the two ends. The CDR3 has 16 amino acids. CDR3 sequence: CASSLRGGAYTGELFF. CDR3 coding DNA: TGTGCCAGCAGCTTAAGAGGGGGGGCCTATACCGGGGAGCTGTTTTTT.

The chain combines TRBV2 with TRBJ2-1; TRBD1 is a possible D gene (6 bases). The CDR3 sequence is 15 residues long. Trimming left V 5 bases short and J 8 bases short, with 19 bases between. Germline-derived CDR1 and CDR2 are SNHLY and FYNNEI. This CDR3 reads CASSSGHRPEDEQFF. CDR3 bases: TGTGCCAGCAGTTCGGGACACCGACCGGAGGATGAGCAGTTCTTC.

This clone was observed a handful of times. The V gene is TRBV5-8, the J gene TRBJ1-2, with 7 bases identical to TRBD1. V trimming: 2 bases; J trimming: 5 bases; junction bases outside the gene matches: 15. CDR1 SGHTS and CDR2 YDEGEE come from the germline V gene. CDR3 length: 17 residues. The CDR3 here is CASSFGRGRRYEYGYTF. Written as DNA, the CDR3 is TGTGCCAGCAGCTTTGGCAGGGGGAGAAGGTACGAGTATGGCTACACCTTC.

This clone has only a few counts. J is TRBJ1-2 and V is TRBV2; D gene uncertain. The CDR3 sequence is 12 residues long. V shed 6 bases and J shed 8 bases, with 13 bases lying between them. CDR1 is SNHLY, CDR2 FYNNEI, per germline. The CDR3 bases are TGTGCCAGCAGAAGCCATGCACAGGGCTACACCTTC. Its protein product is CASRSHAQGYTF.

The chain is built from TRBV9 and TRBJ2-1; 8 bases fit TRBD2. The V gene end was trimmed by 0 bases and the J gene end by 3 bases; junction bases not matched to a gene: 5. This CDR3 has 16 residues. Germline V gene data show CDR1 as SGDLS and CDR2 as YYNGEE. The CDR3 sequence: CASSVGPGGVYNEQFF. CDR3 sequence (DNA): TGTGCCAGCAGCGTAGGTCCCGGGGGGGTCTACAATGAGCAGTTCTTC.

This clone appeared a single time. This rearrangement joins TRBV2 to TRBJ2-2; D gene uncertain. Germline CDR1 and CDR2: SNHLY and FYNNEI. The CDR3 is made up of 12 amino acids. V lost 6 bases to trimming and J lost 6 bases, with 8 bases between them. CDR3 loop: CASSLDAGELFF. The CDR3 nucleotides read TGTGCCAGCAGCTTAGATGCCGGGGAGCTGTTTTTT.

J is TRBJ1-2 and V is TRBV29-1; 10 nucleotides match TRBD1. Germline V CDR1 and CDR2: SQVTM, ANQGSEA. CDR3 size: 15 residues. J was trimmed by 5 bases and V by 1 base; bases with no gene match: 7. In DNA form, the CDR3 reads TGCAGCGTTGAAGGGGCCTTGGACAGGGGGTATGGCTACACCTTC. Amino acids: CSVEGALDRGYGYTF.

This chain's CDR3 is CASSLNVVQETQYF. The DNA of the CDR3 is TGTGCCAGCAGCTTAAACGTAGTCCAAGAGACCCAGTACTTC. The chain has TRBV11-2 and TRBJ2-5; no clear D gene. Germline loops: CDR1 SGHAT, CDR2 FQNNGV. CDR3 size: 14 residues. The V and J ends lost 2 bases and 1 base respectively, with 8 bases between them. Full variable domain (remainder filled in from reference TRBV11-2 and TRBJ2-5): EAGVAQSPRYKIIEKRQSVAFWCNPISGHATLYWYQQILGQGPKLLIQFQNNGVVDDSQLPKDRFSAERLKGVDSTLKIQPAKLEDSAVYLCASSLNVVQETQYFGPGTRLLVL.

The chain uses TRBV19 and TRBJ1-5; TRBD1 agrees at 11 bases. This CDR3 has 18 amino acids. Germline V gives CDR1 LNHDA, CDR2 SQIVND (reference sequence). V trimming: 5 bases; J trimming: 6 bases; junction bases outside the gene matches: 15. As DNA, the CDR3 is TGTGCCAGTAGTCCGGGGGACAGGGGGAATCGTGGGGGTCAGCCCCAGCATTTT. This encodes CASSPGDRGNRGGQPQHF.

This chain uses TRBV25-1 with TRBJ1-2; 8 positions agree with TRBD1. The germline CDR1 and CDR2 sequences are MGHDK and SYGVNS. The CDR3 is 13 residues long. The V and J ends lost 6 bases and 7 bases, in that order; junction bases with no gene match: 7. CDR3 nucleotide sequence: TGTGCCAGCAGGGACAGGGCGGTAGGTGGCTACACCTTC. It yields the protein CASRDRAVGGYTF.

V usage is TRBV7-6 and J usage is TRBJ2-3, with 8 bases matching TRBD1. With V trimmed by 5 bases and J by 0 bases, 4 bases remained unmatched. CDR1 SGHVS and CDR2 FNYEAQ come from the germline V gene. The CDR3 length is 15 residues. CDR3 in amino acids: CASSLGQASTDTQYF. The CDR3 DNA reads TGTGCCAGCAGCCTGGGACAGGCGAGCACAGATACGCAGTATTTT.

The V call is TRBV7-2, the J call TRBJ2-1; perhaps TRBD2 as D (7 bases). CDR1 is SGHTA, CDR2 FQGNSA, per germline. There are 14 residues in the CDR3. Trimming pared 2 bases from V and 7 bases from J, leaving 12 bases between. The DNA of the CDR3 is TGTGCCAGCAGCTTACGAGGGGGGGGTAATGAGCAGTTCTTC. Its protein is CASSLRGGGNEQFF.

V gene TRBV20-1 combines with J gene TRBJ2-5; the D gene is possibly TRBD1 (5 bases). Trimming removed 6 bases from V and 7 bases from J, with 12 bases in between. The CDR3 sequence is 11 residues long. Germline assignment: CDR1 DFQATT and CDR2 SNEGSKA (reference sequence). CDR3 in amino acids: CSAVRERTQYF. In DNA form, the CDR3 reads TGCAGTGCGGTCAGGGAAAGGACCCAGTACTTC.

This sequence joins TRBV4-3 and TRBJ2-6; no clear D. CDR3 length equals 13 residues. Trimming shortened V by 0 bases and J by 5 bases, and 2 bases separated the two germline ends. Germline V lookup: CDR1 LGHNA, CDR2 YSLEER. CDR3 loop: CASSQDRANVLTF. Written as DNA, the CDR3 is TGCGCCAGCAGCCAAGACAGGGCCAACGTCCTGACTTTC.

The rearrangement links TRBV5-6 to TRBJ1-2; 11 nucleotides agree with TRBD1. Per the germline V gene, CDR1 is SGHDT and CDR2 is YYEEEE. This CDR3 is built from 16 residues. V shed 4 bases, J shed 8 bases, and the junction held 13 bases outside the gene matches. The CDR3 here is CASSDLGQGGIRGYTF. The CDR3 DNA reads TGTGCCAGCAGCGACCTGGGACAGGGGGGAATAAGGGGCTACACCTTC.

The V gene is TRBV7-2, the J gene TRBJ1-2; 9 positions agree with TRBD1. This CDR3 spans 15 amino acids. V lost 7 bases, J lost 4 bases, and 10 bases stayed unmatched. Germline V gene lookup returns CDR1 SGHTA and CDR2 FQGNSA. The CDR3, as DNA: TGTGCCAGCAAACCACAGGGGGCGCCGGGCTATGGCTACACCTTC. It yields the protein CASKPQGAPGYGYTF.

This clone was recorded at least ten times. This chain connects TRBV5-1 to TRBJ1-4, with unresolved D. There are 15 residues in the CDR3. Germline CDR1 is SGHRS and CDR2 is YFSETQ. V was clipped by 4 bases and J by 4 bases, with 14 bases between them. The chain's CDR3 is CASSPLTGSNEKLFF. The CDR3, as DNA: TGCGCCAGCAGCCCTCTCACGGGGAGTAATGAAAAACTGTTTTTT.

This clone showed up just once. The gene calls are TRBV5-1 and TRBJ2-3; D is unclear. Germline V gene lookup returns CDR1 SGHRS and CDR2 YFSETQ. The CDR3 extends over 15 amino acids. The ends were cut back, 0 bases at V and 1 base at J, with 9 bases in the middle. The CDR3 loop is CASSLVTVGTDTQYF. As DNA, the CDR3 is TGCGCCAGCAGCTTGGTAACAGTGGGCACAGATACGCAGTATTTT.

CDR3: CASSVGNTYEQYF. The CDR3 region has the DNA TGTGCCAGCAGCGTAGGTAACACCTACGAGCAGTACTTC. The chain carries TRBV9 and TRBJ2-7; D is ambiguous. Trimming took 0 bases from V and 2 from J, leaving 6 bases between them. The V gene's germline CDR1 is SGDLS and CDR2 YYNGEE. This CDR3 is 13 amino acids long.

The chain employs TRBV7-2 and TRBJ1-5; 8 bases align to TRBD1. V shed 5 bases and J 2 bases; nucleotides not matched to a gene: 5. CDR1 is SGHTA and CDR2 is FQGNSA in the germline V gene. This CDR3 has 15 amino acids. The CDR3 is CASSLDRGRNQPQHF. In DNA form, the CDR3 reads TGTGCCAGCAGCCTAGACAGGGGTCGCAATCAGCCCCAGCATTTT. Full variable domain (missing parts from reference TRBV7-2 and TRBJ1-5): GAGVSQSPSNKVTEKGKDVELRCDPISGHTALYWYRQSLGQGLEFLIYFQGNSAPDKSGLPSDRFSAERTGGSVSTLTIQRTQQEDSAVYLCASSLDRGRNQPQHFGDGTRLSIL.